The entry below gives a single T cell receptor beta chain sequence along with its context. The antigen remains undetermined. This entry belongs to a study of blood T cells in healthy people across ages. Germline assignment: CDR1 LGHNA and CDR2 YNFKEQ. The CDR3 runs to 12 residues. Trimming stripped 4 bases from V and 7 bases from J, with 11 bases between. Combining a sample-barcoded 5' primer with a J-beta primer mix, a second PCR ran for about 7 to 11 cycles. Every sample produced at least 2.5 million CDR3-containing paired-end reads. Each CDR3 protein gets one entry after TCRdb re-called the 5' RACE reads with MiXCR. The data hold about 1.5 million distinct CDR3 sequences, with approximately 43% observed a single time. General observations from the study: Strong correlation existed between TCR beta diversity and naive T cell percentage. Significant beta diversity loss was already apparent by age approximately 36, declining roughly linearly.

This clonotype originated in a woman between 18 and 29 years old in good health. The rearrangement joins TRBV4-2 to TRBJ2-7; unclear D gene. The sequencing input was blood. The chain's CDR3 is CASSLVHNEQYF. In DNA form, the CDR3 reads TGTGCCAGCAGCCTGGTCCACAATGAGCAGTACTTC.